The next 5 T cell receptor beta chains were all read from a single sample in a study of T cells after yellow fever vaccination. TCRdb re-called the 5' RACE reads through MiXCR, storing one row per CDR3 protein. The sample lists around 310,000 distinct CDR3 sequences, roughly 4% seen once, with 20% to 30% in the top ten. The input for sequencing was PBMCs, taken 5 days after the yellow fever booster vaccination. The receptor set was obtained from a man between 18 and 35 years old who received the YFV17D yellow fever vaccine.

This clonotype appeared a few times. The V call is TRBV9, the J call TRBJ1-2; unclear D gene. The CDR3 extends over 12 amino acids. From germline, CDR1 is SGDLS and CDR2 YYNGEE. Trimming left V 4 bases short and J 6 bases short, with 10 bases between. The CDR3 reads CASSPRVDGYTF. The CDR3, as DNA: TGTGCCAGCAGCCCTCGGGTCGATGGCTACACCTTC.

The chain recombines TRBV5-1 with TRBJ1-2, with 8 bases that match TRBD1. Germline values: CDR1 SGHRS, CDR2 YFSETQ. This CDR3 contains 14 residues. J lost 4 bases, V lost 0 bases, and 2 bases had no gene match. The CDR3 region has the DNA TGCGCCAGCAGCTTGGATGACAGGGGCTATGGCTACACCTTC. Its protein product is CASSLDDRGYGYTF. Combining the CDR3 with reference TRBV5-1 and TRBJ1-2 gives the whole variable domain KAGVTQTPRYLIKTRGQQVTLSCSPISGHRSVSWYQQTPGQGLQFLFEYFSETQRNKGNFPGRFSGRQFSNSRSEMNVSTLELGDSALYLCASSLDDRGYGYTFGSGTRLTVV.

For the CDR3, the DNA is TGCGCCAGCCGCCGAGGGAGGAACACTGAAGCTTTCTTT. Its protein is CASRRGRNTEAFF. J is TRBJ1-1 and V is TRBV5-1; D unclear. The CDR3 consists of 13 residues. CDR1 SGHRS and CDR2 YFSETQ come from the germline V gene. V was trimmed by 7 bases and J by 1 base, leaving 11 bases between them.

The chain uses TRBV7-2 and TRBJ1-6, with D perhaps TRBD1 (6 bases). This CDR3 has 14 residues. The germline V and J ends were trimmed by 5 bases and 7 bases, with 12 bases remaining between them. Germline CDR1 is SGHTA and CDR2 is FQGNSA. CDR3 nucleotides: TGTGCCAGCAGCAACAGGGCTGGGAATTCACCCCTCCACTTT. It encodes CASSNRAGNSPLHF.

This clonotype was seen only a few times. V and J are TRBV4-1 and TRBJ2-6; 7 nucleotides agree with TRBD1. The CDR3 length is 17 residues. CDR1 and CDR2 from the germline V gene are MGHRA and YSYEKL. With 1 base clipped from V and 1 base from J, the junction kept 4 bases outside the gene matches. The CDR3, as DNA: TGCGCCAGCAGCCAAGCCACGACAGGGTCTGGGGCCAACGTCCTGACTTTC. This gives the protein CASSQATTGSGANVLTF.